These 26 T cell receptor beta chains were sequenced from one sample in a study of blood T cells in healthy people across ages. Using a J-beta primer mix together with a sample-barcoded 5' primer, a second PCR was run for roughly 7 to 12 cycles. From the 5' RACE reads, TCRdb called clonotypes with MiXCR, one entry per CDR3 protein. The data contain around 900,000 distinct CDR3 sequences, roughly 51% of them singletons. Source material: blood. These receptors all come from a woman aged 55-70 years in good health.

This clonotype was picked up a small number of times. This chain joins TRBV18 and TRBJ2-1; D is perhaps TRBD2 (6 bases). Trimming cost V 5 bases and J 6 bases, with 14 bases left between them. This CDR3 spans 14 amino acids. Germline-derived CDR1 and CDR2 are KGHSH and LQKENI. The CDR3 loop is CASSSLAPANEQFF. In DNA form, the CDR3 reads TGTGCCAGCTCATCACTAGCTCCTGCCAATGAGCAGTTCTTC.

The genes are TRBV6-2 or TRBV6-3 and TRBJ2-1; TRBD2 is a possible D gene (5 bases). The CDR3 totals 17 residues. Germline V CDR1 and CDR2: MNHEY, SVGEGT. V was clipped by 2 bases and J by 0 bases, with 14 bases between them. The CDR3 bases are TGTGCCAGCAGTTACCCTATGTCTGGGAGCTCCTACAATGAGCAGTTCTTC. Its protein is CASSYPMSGSSYNEQFF.

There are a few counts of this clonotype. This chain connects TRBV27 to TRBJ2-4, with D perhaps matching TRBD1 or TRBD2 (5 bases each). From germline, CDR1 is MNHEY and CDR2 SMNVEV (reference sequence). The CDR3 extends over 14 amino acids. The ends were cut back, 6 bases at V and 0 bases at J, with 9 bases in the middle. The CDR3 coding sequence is TGTGCCAGCAGCCGAGGGGCAGCCAAAAACATTCAGTACTTC. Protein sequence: CASSRGAAKNIQYF.

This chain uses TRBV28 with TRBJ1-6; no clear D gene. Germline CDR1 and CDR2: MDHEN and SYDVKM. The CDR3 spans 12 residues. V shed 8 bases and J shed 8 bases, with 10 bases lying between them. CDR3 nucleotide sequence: TGTGCCAGCGGAAGGGCTTATTCACCCCTCCACTTT. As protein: CASGRAYSPLHF.

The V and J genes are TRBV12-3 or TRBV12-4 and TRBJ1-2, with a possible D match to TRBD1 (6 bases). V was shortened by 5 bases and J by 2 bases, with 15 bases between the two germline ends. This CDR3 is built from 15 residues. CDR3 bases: TGTGCCAGCAGTGGGACCGGGACAATCAACTATGGCTACACCTTC. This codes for CASSGTGTINYGYTF.

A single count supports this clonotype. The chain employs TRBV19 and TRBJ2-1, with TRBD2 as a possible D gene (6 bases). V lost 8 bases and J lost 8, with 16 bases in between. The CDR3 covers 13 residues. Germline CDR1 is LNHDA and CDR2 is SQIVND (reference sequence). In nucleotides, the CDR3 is TGTGCCAGTGGTCCGGGGGAGAGAGATGAGCAGTTCTTC. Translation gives CASGPGERDEQFF.

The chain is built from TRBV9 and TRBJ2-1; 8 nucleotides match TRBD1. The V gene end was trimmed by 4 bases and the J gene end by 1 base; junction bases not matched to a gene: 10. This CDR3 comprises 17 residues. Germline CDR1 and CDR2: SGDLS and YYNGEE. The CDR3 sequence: CASSKRHRGSSYNEQFF. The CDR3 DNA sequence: TGTGCCAGCAGCAAACGACACAGGGGGAGTTCCTACAATGAGCAGTTCTTC.

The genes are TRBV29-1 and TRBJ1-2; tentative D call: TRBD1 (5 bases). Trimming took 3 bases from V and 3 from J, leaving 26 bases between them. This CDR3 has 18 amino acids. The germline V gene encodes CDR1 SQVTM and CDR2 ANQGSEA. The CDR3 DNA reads TGCAGCGTTGATGCATTGGACACCTCACTCAGCAACTACTATGGCTACACCTTC. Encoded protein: CSVDALDTSLSNYYGYTF.

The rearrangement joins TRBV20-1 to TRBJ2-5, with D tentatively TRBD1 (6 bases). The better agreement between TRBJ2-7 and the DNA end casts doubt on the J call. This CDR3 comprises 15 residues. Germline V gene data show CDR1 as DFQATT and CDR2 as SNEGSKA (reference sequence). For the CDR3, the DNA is TGCAGTGCTAGAGATGGGTTAGCCCCAGGGGACGAGCAGTACTTC. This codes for CSARDGLAPGDEQYF.

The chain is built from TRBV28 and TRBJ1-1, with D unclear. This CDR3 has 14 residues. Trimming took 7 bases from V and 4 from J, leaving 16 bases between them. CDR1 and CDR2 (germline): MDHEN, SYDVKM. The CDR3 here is CASTPSPGSTEAFF. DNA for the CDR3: TGTGCCAGCACCCCGTCGCCAGGCAGCACTGAAGCTTTCTTT.

In nucleotides, the CDR3 is TGTGCCAGCATCTTACTTTCTGGGGCCAACGTCCTGACTTTC. It specifies CASILLSGANVLTF. The chain carries TRBV27 and TRBJ2-6, with unresolved D. With 7 bases removed from V and 1 base from J, the gap between germline ends came to 8 bases. The CDR3 has 14 residues. From germline, CDR1 is MNHEY and CDR2 SMNVEV (reference sequence).

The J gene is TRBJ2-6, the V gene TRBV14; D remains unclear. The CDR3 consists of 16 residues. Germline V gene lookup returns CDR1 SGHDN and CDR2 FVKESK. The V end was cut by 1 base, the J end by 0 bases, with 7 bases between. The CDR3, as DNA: TGTGCCAGCAGCCAAGTTTGGGGCTCTGGGGCCAACGTCCTGACTTTC. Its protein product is CASSQVWGSGANVLTF.

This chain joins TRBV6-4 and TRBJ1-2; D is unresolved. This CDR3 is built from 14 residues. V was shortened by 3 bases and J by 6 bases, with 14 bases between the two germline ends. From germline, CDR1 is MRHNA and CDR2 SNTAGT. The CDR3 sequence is CASSESFREDGYTF. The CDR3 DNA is TGTGCCAGCAGTGAGTCGTTCCGGGAGGATGGCTACACCTTC.

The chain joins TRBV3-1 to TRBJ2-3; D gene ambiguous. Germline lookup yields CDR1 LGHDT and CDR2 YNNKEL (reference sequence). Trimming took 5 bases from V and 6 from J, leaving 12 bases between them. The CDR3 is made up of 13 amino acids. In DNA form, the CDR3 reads TGTGCCAGCAGCTTCGGTAGAAGTGATACGCAGTATTTT. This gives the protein CASSFGRSDTQYF.

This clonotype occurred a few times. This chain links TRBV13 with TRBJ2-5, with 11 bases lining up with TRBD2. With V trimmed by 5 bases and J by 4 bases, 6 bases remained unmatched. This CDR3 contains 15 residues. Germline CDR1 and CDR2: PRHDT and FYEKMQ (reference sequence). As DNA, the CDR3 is TGTGCCAGCAGCCCTAGCGGGAGGTCGGGAGAGACCCAGTACTTC. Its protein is CASSPSGRSGETQYF.

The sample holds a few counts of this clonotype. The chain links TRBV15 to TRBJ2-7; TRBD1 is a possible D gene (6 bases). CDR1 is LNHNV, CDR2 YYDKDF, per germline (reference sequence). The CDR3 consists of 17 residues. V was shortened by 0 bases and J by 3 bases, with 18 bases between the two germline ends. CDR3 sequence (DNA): TGTGCCACCAGCAGAGATAGGACAGTAACTTTAGGCTACGAGCAGTACTTC. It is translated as CATSRDRTVTLGYEQYF. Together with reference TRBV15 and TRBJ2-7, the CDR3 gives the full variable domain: DAMVIQNPRYQVTQFGKPVTLSCSQTLNHNVMYWYQQKSSQAPKLLFHYYDKDFNNEADTPDNFQSRRPNTSFCFLDIRSPGLGDTAMYLCATSRDRTVTLGYEQYFGPGTRLTVT.

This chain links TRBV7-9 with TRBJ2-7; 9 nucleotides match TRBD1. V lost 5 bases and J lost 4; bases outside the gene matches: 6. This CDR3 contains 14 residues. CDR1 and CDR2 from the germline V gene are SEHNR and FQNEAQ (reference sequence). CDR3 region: CASSIGQGRYEQYF. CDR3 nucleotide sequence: TGTGCCAGCAGCATCGGACAGGGGAGGTACGAGCAGTACTTC.

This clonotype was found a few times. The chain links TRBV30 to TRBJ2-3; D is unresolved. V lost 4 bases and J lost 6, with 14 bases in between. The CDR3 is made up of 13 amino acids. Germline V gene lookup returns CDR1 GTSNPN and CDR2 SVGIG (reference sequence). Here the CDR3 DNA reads TGTGCCTGGATGGGTTCCAGATGGGATACGCAGTATTTT. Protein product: CAWMGSRWDTQYF. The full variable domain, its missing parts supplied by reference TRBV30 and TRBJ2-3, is SQTIHQWPATLVQPVGSPLSLECTVEGTSNPNLYWYRQAAGRGLQLLFYSVGIGQISSEVPQNLSASRPQDRQFILSSKKLLLSDSGFYLCAWMGSRWDTQYFGPGTRLTVL.

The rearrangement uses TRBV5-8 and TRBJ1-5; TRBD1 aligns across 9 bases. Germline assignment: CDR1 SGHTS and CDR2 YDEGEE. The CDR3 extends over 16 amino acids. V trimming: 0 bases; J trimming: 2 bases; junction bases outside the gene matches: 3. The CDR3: CASSLGDRVGNQPQHF. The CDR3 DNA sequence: TGTGCCAGCAGCTTGGGGGACAGGGTAGGCAATCAGCCCCAGCATTTT.

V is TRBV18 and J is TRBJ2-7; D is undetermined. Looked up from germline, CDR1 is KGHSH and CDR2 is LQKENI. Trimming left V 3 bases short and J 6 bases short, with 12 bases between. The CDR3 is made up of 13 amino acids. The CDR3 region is CASSPQRPGEQYF. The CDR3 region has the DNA TGTGCCAGCTCACCTCAGCGACCGGGCGAGCAGTACTTC. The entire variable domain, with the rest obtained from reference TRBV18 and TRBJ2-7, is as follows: NAGVMQNPRHLVRRRGQEARLRCSPMKGHSHVYWYRQLPEEGLKFMVYLQKENIIDESGMPKERFSAEFPKEGPSILRIQQVVRGDSAAYFCASSPQRPGEQYFGPGTRLTVT.

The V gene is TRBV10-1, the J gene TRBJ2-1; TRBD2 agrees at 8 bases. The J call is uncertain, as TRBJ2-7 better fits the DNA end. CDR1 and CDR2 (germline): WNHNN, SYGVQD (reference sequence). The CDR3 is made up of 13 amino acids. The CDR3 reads CASSDSGRDEQYF. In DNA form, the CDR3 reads TGCGCCAGCAGTGACAGCGGGAGAGACGAGCAGTACTTC.

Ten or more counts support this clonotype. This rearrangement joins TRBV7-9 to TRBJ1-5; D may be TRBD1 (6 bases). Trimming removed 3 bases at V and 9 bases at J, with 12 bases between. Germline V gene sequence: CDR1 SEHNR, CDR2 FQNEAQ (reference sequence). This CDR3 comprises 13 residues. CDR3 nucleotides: TGTGCCAGCAGCTTGTCGGGGGCTGGGCCCCAGCATTTT. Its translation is CASSLSGAGPQHF. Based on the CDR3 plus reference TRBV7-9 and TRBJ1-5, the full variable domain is DTGVSQNPRHKITKRGQNVTFRCDPISEHNRLYWYRQTLGQGPEFLTYFQNEAQLEKSRLLSDRFSAERPKGSFSTLEIQRTEQGDSAMYLCASSLSGAGPQHFGDGTRLSIL.

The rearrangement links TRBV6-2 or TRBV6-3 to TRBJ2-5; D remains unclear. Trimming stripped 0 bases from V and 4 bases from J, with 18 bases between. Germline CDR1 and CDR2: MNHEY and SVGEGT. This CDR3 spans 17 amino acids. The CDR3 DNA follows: TGTGCCAGCAGTTACTCGAAAGGCGGCGCAGCGCGAGAGACCCAGTACTTC. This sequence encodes CASSYSKGGAARETQYF.

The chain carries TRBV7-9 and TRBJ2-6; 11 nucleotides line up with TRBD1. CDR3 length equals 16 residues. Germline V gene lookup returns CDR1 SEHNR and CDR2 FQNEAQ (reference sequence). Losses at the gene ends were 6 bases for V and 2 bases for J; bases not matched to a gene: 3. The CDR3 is CASRGQGATGANVLTF. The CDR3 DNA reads TGTGCCAGCAGAGGACAGGGGGCTACTGGGGCCAACGTCCTGACTTTC.

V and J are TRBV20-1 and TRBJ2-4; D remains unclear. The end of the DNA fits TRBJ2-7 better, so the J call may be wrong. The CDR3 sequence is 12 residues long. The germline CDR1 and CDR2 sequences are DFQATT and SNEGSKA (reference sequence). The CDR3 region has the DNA TGCAGTGTCAAAGACCGACGTTACGAGCAGTACTTC. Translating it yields CSVKDRRYEQYF.

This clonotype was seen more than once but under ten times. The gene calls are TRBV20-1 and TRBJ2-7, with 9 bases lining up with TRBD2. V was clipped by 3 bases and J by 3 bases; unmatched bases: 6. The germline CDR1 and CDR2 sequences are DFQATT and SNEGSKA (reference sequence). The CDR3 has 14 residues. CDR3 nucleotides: TGCAGTGCTAGTGGGCGGGAGGGCCACTACGAGCAGTACTTC. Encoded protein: CSASGREGHYEQYF.